This T cell receptor beta chain derives from a study of T cells after yellow fever vaccination. The wider study: With SMART-Seq v4 Ultra Low Input, the fractions containing low cell numbers were prepared.

For this clonotype: Its target is not known.

TCRdb reprocessed the 5' RACE reads via MiXCR and lists one record per CDR3 protein. The profile shows 550,000 to 750,000 distinct CDR3 sequences, roughly 14% of them singletons. Study results and caveats: Boosting was followed by the reappearance of most primary-vaccination clones (96% CD4, about 90% CD8). A minor fraction of clonotypes spanned both CD4 and CD8 compartments.

Sequences were derived from PBMCs, sampled on the day of the yellow fever booster vaccination. The sequence derives from a man aged 25 to 45 who received the YFV17D yellow fever vaccine.

The CDR3 reads CAIETTGHYNEQFF. In DNA, the CDR3 is TGTGCCATCGAAACGACGGGACACTACAATGAGCAGTTCTTC. The chain carries TRBV28 and TRBJ2-1, with D possibly matching TRBD1 (6 bases). The germline gives CDR1 MDHEN, CDR2 SYDVKM. This CDR3 spans 14 amino acids. V was clipped by 10 bases and J by 3 bases, with 16 bases between them.